A single sample gave rise to the 18 T cell receptor beta chains below, sequenced in a study of shared clonotypes between healthy human individuals. Measured with immunoSEQ multiplex PCR; TCRdb has only the in-frame clones, and not every one. The profile shows some 1.5 million clones, approximately 97% of them singletons. Sequences were obtained from naive CD4+ T cells sorted from blood. Indicated subset: CD45RA+ positively selected. These receptors were obtained from a young man in good health.

The V and J genes are TRBV4-3 and TRBJ2-2; 10 bases match TRBD2. Trimming at V came to 8 bases and at J to 4 bases, leaving 16 bases not matched to a gene. From germline, CDR1 is LGHNA and CDR2 YSLEER. There are 18 residues in the CDR3. The DNA of the CDR3 is TGCGCCAGCTCCGAACCGGGGACCGGGACTAGCGTCACCGGGGAGCTGTTTTTT. It encodes CASSEPGTGTSVTGELFF.

The chain recombines TRBV28 with TRBJ2-1; D gene ambiguous. In germline, CDR1 is MDHEN, CDR2 SYDVKM. The length of the CDR3 is 13 residues. Trimming took off 4 bases at V and 10 bases at J, with 14 bases between the two ends. The CDR3 DNA is TGTGCCAGCAGTTGGCAGCGTCCCCCGGAGCAGTTCTTC. Amino acids: CASSWQRPPEQFF.

The rearrangement links TRBV28 to TRBJ2-5; D possibly corresponds to TRBD2 (5 bases). This CDR3 has 14 residues. The V and J ends lost 11 bases and 1 base respectively, with 17 bases between them. Germline V gives CDR1 MDHEN, CDR2 SYDVKM. Here the CDR3 reads CAGGSSKTQETQYF. CDR3 nucleotide sequence: TGTGCCGGCGGGTCTTCGAAGACCCAAGAGACCCAGTACTTC. Looking up the rest from reference TRBV28 and TRBJ2-5 gives the full variable domain: DVKVTQSSRYLVKRTGEKVFLECVQDMDHENMFWYRQDPGLGLRLIYFSYDVKMKEKGDIPEGYSVSREKKERFSLILESASTNQTSMYLCAGGSSKTQETQYFGPGTRLLVL.

This sequence joins TRBV7-8 and TRBJ1-4; D gene ambiguous. The V gene lost 3 bases and the J gene lost 10 bases, with 21 bases spanning the gap. This CDR3 is built from 16 residues. Germline assignment: CDR1 SGHVS and CDR2 FQNEAQ. In DNA, the CDR3 is TGTGCCAGCAGCTTTAAGCATAGGACCCCCTCGGGAAAACTGTTTTTT. Translation: CASSFKHRTPSGKLFF.

The chain uses TRBV28 and TRBJ1-2; D gene unclear. Trimming cost V 7 bases and J 7 bases, with 13 bases left between them. Germline-derived CDR1 and CDR2 are MDHEN and SYDVKM. The CDR3 length is 12 residues. The CDR3 DNA sequence: TGTGCCAGCACACTGGGAAGTAGTGGCTACACCTTC. It yields the protein CASTLGSSGYTF.

The chain recombines TRBV7-3 with TRBJ2-1, with unresolved D. Trimming took 5 bases from V and 8 from J, leaving 10 bases between them. The CDR3 spans 12 residues. CDR1 is SGHTA and CDR2 is FQGTGA in the germline V gene. The CDR3 bases are TGTGCCAGCAGCCGTACGGGCTATGAGCAGTTCTTC. This sequence encodes CASSRTGYEQFF.

The J gene is TRBJ2-7, the V gene TRBV5-6; 7 bases are a match to TRBD2. The CDR3 contains 14 residues. Germline-derived CDR1 and CDR2 are SGHDT and YYEEEE. Losses at the gene ends were 1 base for V and 2 bases for J; bases not matched to a gene: 3. As DNA, the CDR3 is TGTGCCAGCAGCTTGTTCGGGGGGACCTACGAGCAGTACTTC. This translates into CASSLFGGTYEQYF.

CDR3 in DNA: TGTGCCAGCAGTAGCGGAGGACGGACCCGAGAAACTGGAAACACCATATATTTT. It translates to CASSSGGRTRETGNTIYF. The genes are TRBV11-1 and TRBJ1-3; D not resolved. The CDR3 spans 18 residues. Per germline, CDR1 SGHAT and CDR2 FQDESV (reference sequence). Trimming took off 6 bases at V and 2 bases at J, with 23 bases between the two ends.

The gene calls are TRBV5-6 and TRBJ2-3; D is uncertain. Germline CDR1 is SGHDT and CDR2 is YYEEEE. This CDR3 is 17 amino acids long. Deletions cut 4 bases from V and 2 bases from J, with 20 bases between. The CDR3 DNA is TGTGCCAGCAGCCCCATAGTGGGCGTCAGGACCACAGATACGCAGTATTTT. Protein sequence: CASSPIVGVRTTDTQYF.

The chain has TRBV4-1 and TRBJ1-4; 7 bases are shared with TRBD1. The V gene end was trimmed by 0 bases and the J gene end by 4 bases; junction bases not matched to a gene: 5. The CDR3 is made up of 16 amino acids. The germline CDR1 and CDR2 sequences are MGHRA and YSYEKL. Here the CDR3 DNA reads TGCGCCAGCAGCCAAGAAAGGGGACAGCGTAATGAAAAACTGTTTTTT. This encodes CASSQERGQRNEKLFF.

The chain uses TRBV19 and TRBJ2-7, with D unresolved. Germline-derived CDR1 and CDR2 are LNHDA and SQIVND (reference sequence). The CDR3 extends over 15 amino acids. The ends were cut back, 1 base at V and 2 bases at J, with 12 bases in the middle. The CDR3 reads CASSIGGYPAYEQYF. The CDR3 DNA reads TGTGCCAGTAGTATAGGGGGATACCCAGCCTACGAGCAGTACTTC.

The V call is TRBV7-9, the J call TRBJ2-1; TRBD1 agrees at 7 bases. The CDR3 has 14 amino acids. V shed 4 bases, J shed 9 bases, and the junction held 9 bases outside the gene matches. The V gene's germline CDR1 is SEHNR and CDR2 FQNEAQ (reference sequence). CDR3 DNA sequence: TGTGCCAGCAGCTCTTTACAGGGGAAGGGTGAGCAGTTCTTC. Its translation is CASSSLQGKGEQFF.

This clone was found a few times. J is TRBJ2-2 and V is TRBV4-2; no clear D. This CDR3 contains 12 residues. Trimming pared 1 base from V and 5 bases from J, leaving 2 bases between. Germline V gene sequence: CDR1 LGHNA, CDR2 YNFKEQ. CDR3 bases: TGTGCCAGCAGCCAAGCAACCGGGGAGCTGTTTTTT. Residues: CASSQATGELFF.

The count of this clone is one. The DNA for the CDR3 is TGTGCCAGCAGTCCATTCCGGGAAGAGACCCAGTACTTC. It specifies CASSPFREETQYF. This chain connects TRBV27 to TRBJ2-5; no clear D. V lost 5 bases to trimming and J lost 3 bases, with 10 bases between them. From germline, CDR1 is MNHEY and CDR2 SMNVEV (reference sequence). The CDR3 runs to 13 residues.

V and J are TRBV7-2 and TRBJ2-5; D gene unclear. CDR1 is SGHTA, CDR2 FQGNSA, per germline. The CDR3 loop spans 16 amino acids. V was trimmed by 5 bases and J by 3 bases, leaving 19 bases between them. The CDR3 region is CASSQWVRLVEETQYF. The CDR3 nucleotides read TGTGCCAGCAGCCAATGGGTTAGGTTGGTTGAAGAGACCCAGTACTTC.

This rearrangement joins TRBV7-2 to TRBJ2-1; D gene ambiguous. Germline V gives CDR1 SGHTA, CDR2 FQGNSA. The CDR3 extends over 16 amino acids. Trimming cost V 5 bases and J 5 bases, with 19 bases left between them. DNA for the CDR3: TGTGCCAGCAGCCTGGTGGTATTAGCTGGGGACAATGAGCAGTTCTTC. Its protein is CASSLVVLAGDNEQFF.

This rearrangement joins TRBV5-6 to TRBJ2-4; D gene uncertain. The ends were cut back, 0 bases at V and 1 base at J, with 5 bases in the middle. Germline-derived CDR1 and CDR2 are SGHDT and YYEEEE. The CDR3 extends over 14 amino acids. CDR3 sequence reads: CASSLVGAKNIQYF. In nucleotides, the CDR3 is TGTGCCAGCAGCTTGGTAGGGGCCAAAAACATTCAGTACTTC.

This clone showed up just once. The chain has TRBV18 and TRBJ2-1; possible D gene TRBD2, 5 bases. The V gene's germline CDR1 is KGHSH and CDR2 LQKENI. This CDR3 comprises 14 residues. The V and J ends lost 6 bases and 2 bases respectively, with 11 bases between them. CDR3 residues: CASSRAGAYNEQFF. For the CDR3, the DNA is TGTGCCAGCTCGAGGGCAGGCGCCTACAATGAGCAGTTCTTC.